This T cell receptor (beta chain) was profiled in a study of blood T cell repertoires in COVID-19. Study background: The United States, Italy and Spain provided the acute and convalescent COVID-19 samples. T cells, B-cell-depleted T cells, or PBMCs provided the cDNA or gDNA that served as material.

The CDR3 sequence is 14 residues long. The V gene's germline CDR1 is SEHNR and CDR2 FQNEAQ (reference sequence). The V end lost 6 bases, the J end lost 7 bases, and 13 bases lay between the germline ends. This table comes from immunoSEQ multiplex PCR, and its TCRdb copy is limited to in-frame clones, with some not included. Of some 250,000 clones in the sample, 75% to 90% were seen once. The V gene is TRBV7-9, the J gene TRBJ1-6; a possible D gene is TRBD1 (6 bases). The sequenced material came from peripheral blood. The sequence was collected from a man between 25 and 39 years old with active or convalescent COVID-19. The CDR3 protein is CASRSGTSNSPLHF. The DNA of the CDR3 is TGTGCCAGCAGATCTGGGACATCGAATTCACCCCTCCACTTT. The full variable domain, completed using reference TRBV7-9 and TRBJ1-6, is DTGVSQNPRHKITKRGQNVTFRCDPISEHNRLYWYRQTLGQGPEFLTYFQNEAQLEKSRLLSDRFSAERPKGSFSTLEIQRTEQGDSAMYLCASRSGTSNSPLHFGNGTRLTVT.